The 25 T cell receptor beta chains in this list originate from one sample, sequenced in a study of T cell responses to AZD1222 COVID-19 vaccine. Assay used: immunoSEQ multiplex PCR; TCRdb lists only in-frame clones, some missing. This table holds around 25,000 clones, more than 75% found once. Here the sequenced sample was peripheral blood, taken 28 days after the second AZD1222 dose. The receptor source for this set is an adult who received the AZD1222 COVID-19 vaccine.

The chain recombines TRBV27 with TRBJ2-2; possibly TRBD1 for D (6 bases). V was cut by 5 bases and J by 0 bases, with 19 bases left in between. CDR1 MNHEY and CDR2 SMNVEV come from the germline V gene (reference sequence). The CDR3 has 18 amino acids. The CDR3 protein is CASSPLATGLSNTGELFF. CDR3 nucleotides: TGTGCCAGCAGTCCCCTGGCCACAGGGCTATCGAACACCGGGGAGCTGTTTTTT.

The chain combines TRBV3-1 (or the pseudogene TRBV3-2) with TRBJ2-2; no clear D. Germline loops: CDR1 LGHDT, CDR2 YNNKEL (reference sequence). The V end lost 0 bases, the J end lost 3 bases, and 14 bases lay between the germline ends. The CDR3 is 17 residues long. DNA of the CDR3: TGTGCCAGCAGCCAAGACAGCACCATCGGTGACACCGGGGAGCTGTTTTTT. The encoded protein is CASSQDSTIGDTGELFF.

The CDR3 DNA reads TGTGCCAGCAGTTACGGACAAGAGACCCAGTACTTC. Amino acid sequence: CASSYGQETQYF. The chain links TRBV2 to TRBJ2-5, with D unclear. The CDR3 totals 12 residues. CDR1 SNHLY and CDR2 FYNNEI come from the germline V gene. V gave up 5 bases and J gave up 2 bases, with 6 bases separating them.

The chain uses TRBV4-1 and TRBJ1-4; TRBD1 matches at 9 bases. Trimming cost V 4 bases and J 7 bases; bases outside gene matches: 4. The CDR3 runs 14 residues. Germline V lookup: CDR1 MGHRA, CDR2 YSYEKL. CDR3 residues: CASSPGTGSEKLFF. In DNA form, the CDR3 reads TGCGCCAGCAGCCCGGGGACAGGGAGTGAAAAACTGTTTTTT.

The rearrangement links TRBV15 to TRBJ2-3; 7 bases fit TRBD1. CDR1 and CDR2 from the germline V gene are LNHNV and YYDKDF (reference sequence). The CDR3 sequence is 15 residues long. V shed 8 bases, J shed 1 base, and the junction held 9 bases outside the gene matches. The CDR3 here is CATRRAGQGTDTQYF. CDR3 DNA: TGTGCCACCCGAAGGGCAGGACAGGGCACAGATACGCAGTATTTT.

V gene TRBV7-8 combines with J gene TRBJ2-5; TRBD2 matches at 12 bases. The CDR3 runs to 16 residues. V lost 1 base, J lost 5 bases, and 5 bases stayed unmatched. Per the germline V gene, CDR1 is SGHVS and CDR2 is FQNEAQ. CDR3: CASSLGGLAGGETQYF. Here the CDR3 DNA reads TGTGCCAGCAGCTTAGGGGGGCTAGCGGGAGGGGAGACCCAGTACTTC.

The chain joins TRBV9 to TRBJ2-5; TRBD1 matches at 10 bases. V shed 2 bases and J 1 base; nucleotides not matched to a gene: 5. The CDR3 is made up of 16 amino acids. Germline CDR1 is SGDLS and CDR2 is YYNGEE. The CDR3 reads CASSVGQGVPQETQYF. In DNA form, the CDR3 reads TGTGCCAGCAGCGTCGGACAGGGGGTCCCCCAAGAGACCCAGTACTTC.

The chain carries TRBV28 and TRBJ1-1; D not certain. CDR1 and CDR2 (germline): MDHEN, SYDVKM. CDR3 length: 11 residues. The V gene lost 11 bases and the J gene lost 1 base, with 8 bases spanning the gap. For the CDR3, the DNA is TGTGCCGTAGACGGGAACACTGAAGCTTTCTTT. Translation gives CAVDGNTEAFF. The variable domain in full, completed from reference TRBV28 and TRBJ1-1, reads DVKVTQSSRYLVKRTGEKVFLECVQDMDHENMFWYRQDPGLGLRLIYFSYDVKMKEKGDIPEGYSVSREKKERFSLILESASTNQTSMYLCAVDGNTEAFFGQGTRLTVV.

CDR3: CASSRQGPGRYEQYF. CDR3 DNA: TGTGCCAGCAGCCGACAGGGTCCGGGGAGGTACGAGCAGTACTTC. V gene TRBV3-1 (or the pseudogene TRBV3-2) combines with J gene TRBJ2-7, with a possible D match to TRBD1 (7 bases). Trimming left V 4 bases short and J 4 bases short, with 17 bases between. The CDR3 is made up of 15 amino acids. Looked up from germline, CDR1 is LGHDT and CDR2 is YNNKEL (reference sequence).

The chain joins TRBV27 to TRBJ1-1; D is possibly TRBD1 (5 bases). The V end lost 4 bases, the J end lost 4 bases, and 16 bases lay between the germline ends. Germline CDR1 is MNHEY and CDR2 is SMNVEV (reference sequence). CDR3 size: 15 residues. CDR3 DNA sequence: TGTGCCAGCAGTTCACTACAGGTCGGGGGCACTGAAGCTTTCTTT. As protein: CASSSLQVGGTEAFF.

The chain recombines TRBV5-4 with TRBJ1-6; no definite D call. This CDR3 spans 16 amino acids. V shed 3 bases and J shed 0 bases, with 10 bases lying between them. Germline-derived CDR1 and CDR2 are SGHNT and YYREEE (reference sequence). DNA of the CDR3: TGTGCCAGCAGCTCCGCAGGCAGCTCCTATAATTCACCCCTCCACTTT. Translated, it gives CASSSAGSSYNSPLHF.

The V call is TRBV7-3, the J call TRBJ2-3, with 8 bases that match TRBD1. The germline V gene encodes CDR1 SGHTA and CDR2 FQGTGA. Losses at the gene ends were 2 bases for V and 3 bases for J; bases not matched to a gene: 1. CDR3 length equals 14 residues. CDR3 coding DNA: TGTGCCAGCAGCTTACAGGGGGCAACAGATACGCAGTATTTT. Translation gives CASSLQGATDTQYF. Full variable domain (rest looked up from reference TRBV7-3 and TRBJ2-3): GAGVSQTPSNKVTEKGKYVELRCDPISGHTALYWYRQSLGQGPEFLIYFQGTGAADDSGLPNDRFFAVRPEGSVSTLKIQRTERGDSAVYLCASSLQGATDTQYFGPGTRLTVL.

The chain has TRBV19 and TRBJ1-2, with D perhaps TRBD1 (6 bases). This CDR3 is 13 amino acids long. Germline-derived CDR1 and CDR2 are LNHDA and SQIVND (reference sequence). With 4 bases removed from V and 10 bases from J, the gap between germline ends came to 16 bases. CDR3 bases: TGTGCCAGTAGTACGACAGGTCGGGGAGACTACACCTTC. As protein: CASSTTGRGDYTF.

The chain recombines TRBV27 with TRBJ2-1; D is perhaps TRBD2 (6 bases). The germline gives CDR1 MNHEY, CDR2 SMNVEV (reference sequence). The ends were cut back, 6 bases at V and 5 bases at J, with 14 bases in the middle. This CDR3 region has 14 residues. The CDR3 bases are TGTGCCAGCAGCCCGGGACTCACTCACAATGAGCAGTTCTTC. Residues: CASSPGLTHNEQFF.

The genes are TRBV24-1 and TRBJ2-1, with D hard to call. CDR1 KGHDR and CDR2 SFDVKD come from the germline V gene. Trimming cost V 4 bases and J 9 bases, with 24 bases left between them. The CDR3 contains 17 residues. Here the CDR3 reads CATSDPGRSSPMGEQFF. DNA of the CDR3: TGTGCCACCAGTGACCCAGGTAGATCATCCCCAATGGGTGAGCAGTTCTTC.

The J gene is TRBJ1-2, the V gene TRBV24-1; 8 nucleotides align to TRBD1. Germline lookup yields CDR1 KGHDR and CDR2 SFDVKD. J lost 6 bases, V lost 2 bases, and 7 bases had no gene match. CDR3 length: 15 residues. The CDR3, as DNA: TGTGCCACCAGTGATTCATTACCGGGACAGGATGGCTACACCTTC. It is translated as CATSDSLPGQDGYTF.

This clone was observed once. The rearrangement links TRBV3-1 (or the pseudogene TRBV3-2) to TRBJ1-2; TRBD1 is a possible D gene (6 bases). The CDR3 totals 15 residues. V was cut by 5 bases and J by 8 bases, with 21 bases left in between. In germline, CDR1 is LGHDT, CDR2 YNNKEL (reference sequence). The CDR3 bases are TGTGCCAGCAGCGCCCGACAGGTTTTGAGCAACGGCTACACCTTC. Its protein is CASSARQVLSNGYTF.

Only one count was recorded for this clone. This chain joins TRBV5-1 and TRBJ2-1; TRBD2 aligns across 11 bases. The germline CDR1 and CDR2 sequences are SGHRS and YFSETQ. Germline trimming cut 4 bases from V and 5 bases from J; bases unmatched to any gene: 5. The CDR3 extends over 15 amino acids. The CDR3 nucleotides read TGCGCCAGCAGCCTGGGACTAGCGGACCACAATGAGCAGTTCTTC. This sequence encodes CASSLGLADHNEQFF.

CDR3 DNA: TGTGCCAGCAGTTACTCTTCTGGGACTAGCGGGAGAGGGGATACGCAGTATTTT. Encoded protein: CASSYSSGTSGRGDTQYF. The V and J genes are TRBV6-2 or TRBV6-3 and TRBJ2-3; TRBD2 aligns across 14 bases. This CDR3 spans 18 amino acids. J was trimmed by 6 bases and V by 0 bases; bases with no gene match: 8. Germline V CDR1 and CDR2: MNHEY, SVGEGT.

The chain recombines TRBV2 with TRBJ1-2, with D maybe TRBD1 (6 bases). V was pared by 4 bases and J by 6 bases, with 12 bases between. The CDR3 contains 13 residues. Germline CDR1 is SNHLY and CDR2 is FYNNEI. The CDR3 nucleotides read TGTGCCAGCAGTGTGCAGGGGAACAATGGCTACACCTTC. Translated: CASSVQGNNGYTF.

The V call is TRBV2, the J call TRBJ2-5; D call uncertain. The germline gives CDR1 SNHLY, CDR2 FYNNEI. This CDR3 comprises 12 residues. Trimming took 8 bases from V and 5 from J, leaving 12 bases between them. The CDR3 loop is CASHRSLETQYF. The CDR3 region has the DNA TGTGCCAGCCACCGATCGTTGGAGACCCAGTACTTC.

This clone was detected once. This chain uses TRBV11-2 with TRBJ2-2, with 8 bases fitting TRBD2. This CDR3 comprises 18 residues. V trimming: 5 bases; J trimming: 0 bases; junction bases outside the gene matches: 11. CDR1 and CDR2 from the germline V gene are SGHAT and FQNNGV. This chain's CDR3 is CASSPRNSGISNTGELFF. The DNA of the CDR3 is TGTGCCAGCAGCCCCCGGAATAGCGGGATTTCGAACACCGGGGAGCTGTTTTTT.

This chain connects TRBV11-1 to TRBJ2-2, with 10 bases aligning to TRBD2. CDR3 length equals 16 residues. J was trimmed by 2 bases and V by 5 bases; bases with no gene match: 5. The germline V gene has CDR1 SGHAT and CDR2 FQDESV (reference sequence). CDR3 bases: TGTGCCAGCAGCCCAGGACTAGCGGAAAACACCGGGGAGCTGTTTTTT. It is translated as CASSPGLAENTGELFF.

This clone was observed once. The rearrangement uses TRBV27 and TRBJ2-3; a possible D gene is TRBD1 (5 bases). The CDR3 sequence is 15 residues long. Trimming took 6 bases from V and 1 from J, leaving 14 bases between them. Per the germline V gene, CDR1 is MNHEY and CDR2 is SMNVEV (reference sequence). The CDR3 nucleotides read TGTGCCAGCAGGGCAGGGTTTTCCCGCACAGATACGCAGTATTTT. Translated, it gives CASRAGFSRTDTQYF.

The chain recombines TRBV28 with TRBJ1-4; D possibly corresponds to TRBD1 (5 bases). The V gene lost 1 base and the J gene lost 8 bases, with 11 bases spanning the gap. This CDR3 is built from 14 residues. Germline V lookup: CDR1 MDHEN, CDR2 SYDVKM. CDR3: CASSLSGRGEKLFF. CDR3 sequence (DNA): TGTGCCAGCAGTTTATCCGGGCGGGGGGAAAAACTGTTTTTT.